Detailed here is one T cell receptor beta chain. This record belongs to a study of blood T cell repertoires in COVID-19. Study background: Sources were T cells, B-cell-depleted T cells, or PBMCs; the material itself was cDNA or gDNA.

Study processing details: How many nucleated cells were present was estimated from reference gene primer amplification. Clones were sequenced by immunoSEQ multiplex PCR, and TCRdb holds only the in-frame ones, with some missing. That table is the source of V, J and clone size, and D and trimming were worked out from the DNA. The profile shows under 350,000 clones, about 89% of them singletons. The V gene lost 6 bases and the J gene lost 8 bases, with 20 bases spanning the gap. The germline V gene encodes CDR1 ENHRY and CDR2 SYGVKD. This CDR3 has 15 amino acids. The TCR originated in a man aged 45-60 years with acute or convalescent COVID-19. This sequence joins TRBV10-3 and TRBJ2-1; D perhaps matches TRBD1 (6 bases). Sequencing was done on a sample of peripheral blood. CDR3 amino acids: CAIRPGASSSDEQFF. The DNA of the CDR3 is TGTGCCATCAGGCCAGGGGCCTCAAGTAGTGATGAGCAGTTCTTC.